This TCR beta chain stems from a study of OX40 agonist ivuxolimab in advanced cancers. On the study more broadly: An anti-OX40 (CD134) antibody with agonistic activity, ivuxolimab, was administered to patients.

As regards this clone: What it recognizes is unknown.

Patients who had autoimmune disease history or got systemic immunosuppression were left out. General observations from the study: The specificity for antigen of the expanded peripheral T cells was not determined.

Generated by immunoSEQ multiplex PCR, the TCRdb table keeps only in-frame clones and is missing some. This sample has 25,000 to 35,000 clones, with 86% found just once. The CDR3 is 12 amino acids. The ends were cut back, 7 bases at V and 3 bases at J, with 9 bases in the middle. Germline CDR1 is LNHDA and CDR2 is SQIVND (reference sequence). J is TRBJ1-2 and V is TRBV19; D is uncertain. This clonotype was obtained from an adult with an advanced solid tumor such as melanoma, head and neck, liver or kidney cancer. The input for sequencing was CD4+ or CD8+ T cells sorted from blood, taken in a trial of the OX40 agonist ivuxolimab. In DNA, the CDR3 is TGTGCCAGTACCGAGGACCACTATGGCTACACCTTC. Translation gives CASTEDHYGYTF.